This TCR beta chain came from a study of cytomegalovirus exposure and HLA in healthy donors. Study conclusions and caveats: Reportedly, diagnosis of cytomegalovirus status by the classifier showed high specificity and sensitivity. In vitro checks showed that a few CMV-associated chains really do target CMV antigens. According to a later analysis, TCR clusters from the first cohort tended to co-occur in the roughly 130 validation repertoires. Among TCR beta chains, those listed as cytomegalovirus-associated numbered more than 150.

Germline V lookup: CDR1 DFQATT, CDR2 SNEGSKA (reference sequence). CDR3 length: 10 amino acids. The method was immunoSEQ multiplex PCR; TCRdb's version includes in-frame clones alone and lacks a portion of them. This repertoire shows tens of thousands of clones, approximately 95% found once; its top ten account for approximately 2.1%. As concerns this clone: Its matching antigen is unknown.

This receptor was taken from a woman under 30 in good health and CMV-seronegative. This chain connects TRBV20-1 to TRBJ2-7, with D tentatively TRBD1 (5 bases). The sequenced sample was PBMCs. The chain's CDR3 is CSVGLYEQYF. CDR3 coding DNA: TGCAGCGTGGGGCTCTACGAGCAGTACTTC.